These 26 T cell receptor beta chains came from one sample sequenced in a study of shared clonotypes between healthy human individuals. Sequencing used immunoSEQ multiplex PCR; TCRdb keeps in-frame clones, though not all of them. In the table there are roughly 1 million clones, about 75% of which are singletons. Sequenced input: memory CD4+ T cells sorted from blood. The subset: CD45RA-negative fraction. Every receptor here comes from a man between 18 and 29 years old in good health.

The chain couples TRBV5-6 to TRBJ2-3, with TRBD2 as a possible D gene (5 bases). Germline lookup yields CDR1 SGHDT and CDR2 YYEEEE. CDR3 length: 17 amino acids. Trimming stripped 4 bases from V and 4 bases from J, with 22 bases between. CDR3 loop: CASSGRRRGGTSDTQYF. The CDR3 DNA reads as TGTGCCAGCAGCGGACGCCGGCGAGGAGGTACCTCAGATACGCAGTATTTT.

The chain couples TRBV5-1 to TRBJ2-4, with D possibly matching TRBD2 (6 bases). Germline lookup yields CDR1 SGHRS and CDR2 YFSETQ. The length of the CDR3 is 13 residues. V was shortened by 6 bases and J by 7 bases, with 14 bases between the two germline ends. DNA for the CDR3: TGCGCCAGCACCCCCACTGGGGGGAACATTCAGTACTTC. It yields the protein CASTPTGGNIQYF.

This clone was recorded only once. The V call is TRBV6-1, the J call TRBJ2-1; 12 bases are shared with TRBD2. CDR1 is MNHNS, CDR2 SASEGT, per germline. This CDR3 is 18 amino acids long. The V gene end was trimmed by 2 bases and the J gene end by 4 bases; junction bases not matched to a gene: 9. The CDR3 here is CASSEREASGRGYNEQFF. CDR3 DNA sequence: TGTGCCAGCAGTGAAAGGGAGGCTAGCGGGAGGGGTTACAATGAGCAGTTCTTC.

Many counts were recorded for this clone. The same CDR3 also results from other DNA sequences found in this sample. This CDR3 is CASSVQGGYGYTF. CDR3 bases: TGTGCCAGCAGCGTTCAGGGGGGATATGGCTACACCTTC. The chain recombines TRBV9 with TRBJ1-2; 7 positions match TRBD1. This CDR3 has 13 residues. Germline V gene lookup returns CDR1 SGDLS and CDR2 YYNGEE. V lost 2 bases to trimming and J lost 5 bases; unmatched junction nucleotides: 3.

This chain connects TRBV4-1 to TRBJ1-6; D call uncertain. V lost 6 bases and J lost 7, with 13 bases in between. CDR1 is MGHRA, CDR2 YSYEKL, per germline. The CDR3 spans 14 residues. CDR3: CASRQTPLNSPLHF. CDR3 bases: TGCGCCAGCAGACAAACCCCCCTCAATTCACCCCTCCACTTT.

This clone was found a few times. The rearrangement links TRBV30 to TRBJ1-3; TRBD1 might be the D (5 bases). CDR3 length: 15 residues. Germline CDR1 and CDR2: GTSNPN and SVGIG (reference sequence). Trimming took off 1 base at V and 7 bases at J, with 17 bases between the two ends. The CDR3 loop is CAWSALQGWGNTIYF. CDR3 nucleotide sequence: TGTGCCTGGAGTGCCCTTCAGGGATGGGGGAACACCATATATTTT.

This rearrangement joins TRBV30 to TRBJ2-1, with D perhaps assigned TRBD1 or TRBD2 (5 bases each). The CDR3 has 14 amino acids. The germline V gene encodes CDR1 GTSNPN and CDR2 SVGIG (reference sequence). Trimming shortened V by 6 bases and J by 8 bases, and 20 bases separated the two germline ends. This CDR3 reads CACSRDLSGHEQFF. The CDR3 DNA sequence: TGTGCCTGCAGTAGGGACCTCTCAGGCCATGAGCAGTTCTTC. Complete variable domain (other parts from reference TRBV30 and TRBJ2-1): SQTIHQWPATLVQPVGSPLSLECTVEGTSNPNLYWYRQAAGRGLQLLFYSVGIGQISSEVPQNLSASRPQDRQFILSSKKLLLSDSGFYLCACSRDLSGHEQFFGPGTRLTVL.

The rearrangement links TRBV9 to TRBJ2-7; D is perhaps TRBD2 (6 bases). Germline-derived CDR1 and CDR2 are SGDLS and YYNGEE. The CDR3 runs to 14 residues. Trimming took off 2 bases at V and 4 bases at J, with 13 bases between the two ends. CDR3 nucleotides: TGTGCCAGCAGCGTCACTAGCTCTGGATACGAGCAGTACTTC. Protein sequence: CASSVTSSGYEQYF.

This chain connects TRBV6-6 to TRBJ2-1; unclear D gene. There are 14 residues in the CDR3. Germline V gene data show CDR1 as MNHNY and CDR2 as SVGAGI (reference sequence). Trimming left V 2 bases short and J 3 bases short, with 8 bases between. The CDR3 protein is CASSYETDYNEQFF. CDR3 in DNA: TGTGCCAGCAGTTACGAGACGGACTACAATGAGCAGTTCTTC.

The chain couples TRBV10-1 to TRBJ2-2; the match to TRBD1 covers 10 bases. Germline-derived CDR1 and CDR2 are WNHNN and SYGVQD (reference sequence). The CDR3 covers 15 residues. V lost 7 bases to trimming and J lost 5 bases; unmatched junction nucleotides: 7. The CDR3 DNA sequence: TGCGCCAGCACCCGCGACAGGGGGCAAACCGGGGAGCTGTTTTTT. It yields the protein CASTRDRGQTGELFF.

This clone was recorded at least ten times. The gene calls are TRBV19 and TRBJ2-3; no firm D call. Germline V gene lookup returns CDR1 LNHDA and CDR2 SQIVND (reference sequence). The CDR3 spans 14 residues. The V end lost 0 bases, the J end lost 7 bases, and 11 bases lay between the germline ends. The CDR3 loop reads CASSIDKGRNTQYF. The CDR3 nucleotides read TGTGCCAGTAGTATAGATAAGGGTCGGAATACGCAGTATTTT.

This chain connects TRBV5-1 to TRBJ1-4; 11 bases match TRBD1. CDR1 is SGHRS and CDR2 is YFSETQ in the germline V gene. CDR3 size: 19 residues. Trimming at V came to 3 bases and at J to 8 bases, leaving 18 bases not matched to a gene. DNA of the CDR3: TGCGCCAGCAGCTCGGACGACTGGGCACTCGGGACAGGGGGAGAAAAACTGTTTTTT. It codes for CASSSDDWALGTGGEKLFF.

In its sample, this clone was seen a few times. V gene TRBV5-1 combines with J gene TRBJ2-7; 9 nucleotides match TRBD2. Per the germline V gene, CDR1 is SGHRS and CDR2 is YFSETQ. This CDR3 comprises 15 residues. The V gene end was trimmed by 0 bases and the J gene end by 2 bases; junction bases not matched to a gene: 3. The CDR3, as DNA: TGCGCCAGCAGCTTGGCTAGCGGGACTACCTACGAGCAGTACTTC. It translates to CASSLASGTTYEQYF.

V is TRBV10-3 and J is TRBJ2-2, with 7 bases identical to TRBD1. CDR1 ENHRY and CDR2 SYGVKD come from the germline V gene. With V trimmed by 2 bases and J by 6 bases, 9 bases remained unmatched. This CDR3 has 16 residues. Here the CDR3 DNA reads TGTGCCATCAGTGAGATATTACAGGGGTTGCCCGGGGAGCTGTTTTTT. It yields the protein CAISEILQGLPGELFF.

The genes are TRBV30 and TRBJ1-4; tentatively, D is TRBD1 (5 bases). The length of the CDR3 is 17 residues. Germline V lookup: CDR1 GTSNPN, CDR2 SVGIG (reference sequence). V lost 0 bases and J lost 5, with 19 bases in between. CDR3 loop: CAWSVQTPGTGNEKLFF. The CDR3 DNA reads TGTGCCTGGAGTGTACAAACGCCCGGGACGGGGAATGAAAAACTGTTTTTT.

V gene TRBV28 combines with J gene TRBJ1-5, with TRBD1 as a possible D gene (5 bases). V gave up 6 bases and J gave up 1 base, with 7 bases separating them. The CDR3 runs 13 residues. Looked up from germline, CDR1 is MDHEN and CDR2 is SYDVKM. The CDR3 DNA reads TGTGCCAGCAGCCGGGACAGCAATCAGCCCCAGCATTTT. Amino acid sequence: CASSRDSNQPQHF.

The chain combines TRBV15 with TRBJ2-7; 10 bases fit TRBD1. Unmatched junction bases numbered 1, after V lost 3 bases and J lost 2 bases. Germline CDR1 and CDR2: LNHNV and YYDKDF (reference sequence). The CDR3 has 14 amino acids. The DNA for the CDR3 is TGTGCCACCAGCAGGGGACAGGGGACCTACGAGCAGTACTTC. Protein sequence: CATSRGQGTYEQYF. Full variable domain (missing parts from reference TRBV15 and TRBJ2-7): DAMVIQNPRYQVTQFGKPVTLSCSQTLNHNVMYWYQQKSSQAPKLLFHYYDKDFNNEADTPDNFQSRRPNTSFCFLDIRSPGLGDTAMYLCATSRGQGTYEQYFGPGTRLTVT.

This clone was counted between two and nine times. J is TRBJ1-6 and V is TRBV11-2; D possibly corresponds to TRBD1 (5 bases). This CDR3 region has 18 residues. Trimming stripped 5 bases from V and 0 bases from J, with 17 bases between. Per the germline V gene, CDR1 is SGHAT and CDR2 is FQNNGV. The CDR3 nucleotides are TGTGCCAGCAGCAGTAAAAAGCGACAGTCCTCCTATAATTCACCCCTCCACTTT. This encodes CASSSKKRQSSYNSPLHF.

The chain employs TRBV5-8 and TRBJ1-4; D possibly corresponds to TRBD1 (5 bases). The CDR3 covers 15 residues. Looked up from germline, CDR1 is SGHTS and CDR2 is YDEGEE. V was cut by 3 bases and J by 8 bases, with 17 bases left in between. The CDR3 DNA reads TGTGCCAGCAGCTCCGGGGCCGCCCCAAAGGAAAAACTGTTTTTT. Protein sequence: CASSSGAAPKEKLFF.

This CDR3 is CASSPRSSGGAYEQYF. CDR3 nucleotides: TGTGCCAGCAGCCCCCGCAGTTCAGGAGGGGCCTACGAGCAGTACTTC. This chain links TRBV9 with TRBJ2-7, with a tentative D call TRBD2 (6 bases). CDR1 and CDR2 from the germline V gene are SGDLS and YYNGEE. This CDR3 contains 16 residues. Trimming removed 4 bases at V and 2 bases at J, with 19 bases between.

This clone has more than one count but fewer than ten. The V call is TRBV6-4, the J call TRBJ2-1, with 8 bases lining up with TRBD2. The CDR3 has 13 amino acids. Germline V gives CDR1 MRHNA, CDR2 SNTAGT. Trimming removed 6 bases from V and 8 bases from J; junction bases left unmatched: 6. The CDR3 DNA reads TGTGCCAGCAGCGGACTAGCAGGCTATGAGCAGTTCTTC. Translation gives CASSGLAGYEQFF.

A single count supports this clone. V usage is TRBV30 and J usage is TRBJ1-2, with D uncertain. Trimming removed 0 bases from V and 4 bases from J, with 12 bases in between. The germline gives CDR1 GTSNPN, CDR2 SVGIG (reference sequence). The CDR3 is made up of 14 amino acids. The CDR3 loop reads CAWSVLPNPYGYTF. CDR3 sequence (DNA): TGTGCCTGGAGTGTACTCCCCAACCCCTATGGCTACACCTTC.

This rearrangement joins TRBV7-9 to TRBJ1-5; tentative D call: TRBD1 (6 bases). CDR1 and CDR2 (germline): SEHNR, FQNEAQ (reference sequence). The CDR3 loop spans 17 amino acids. V was trimmed by 1 base and J by 1 base, leaving 14 bases between them. The CDR3 sequence is CASSLGVTGQSNQPQHF. For the CDR3, the DNA is TGTGCCAGCAGCTTAGGTGTCACAGGGCAGAGCAATCAGCCCCAGCATTTT. Supplemented by reference TRBV7-9 and TRBJ1-5, the full variable domain reads DTGVSQNPRHKITKRGQNVTFRCDPISEHNRLYWYRQTLGQGPEFLTYFQNEAQLEKSRLLSDRFSAERPKGSFSTLEIQRTEQGDSAMYLCASSLGVTGQSNQPQHFGDGTRLSIL.

V and J are TRBV18 and TRBJ2-2; either TRBD1 or TRBD2 may fit D (5 bases each). CDR1 KGHSH and CDR2 LQKENI come from the germline V gene. The CDR3 runs 15 residues. Trimming shortened V by 3 bases and J by 4 bases, and 12 bases separated the two germline ends. CDR3 region: CASSPFDSGTGELFF. CDR3 nucleotide sequence: TGTGCCAGCTCACCTTTCGACAGCGGCACCGGGGAGCTGTTTTTT. Full variable domain (rest looked up from reference TRBV18 and TRBJ2-2): NAGVMQNPRHLVRRRGQEARLRCSPMKGHSHVYWYRQLPEEGLKFMVYLQKENIIDESGMPKERFSAEFPKEGPSILRIQQVVRGDSAAYFCASSPFDSGTGELFFGEGSRLTVL.

As regards this clone: Other DNA sequences in this sample translate to the same CDR3. The rearrangement links TRBV6-5 to TRBJ1-1; possible D gene TRBD1, 6 bases. CDR3 length equals 13 residues. The V end was cut by 6 bases, the J end by 2 bases, with 10 bases between. Germline lookup yields CDR1 MNHEY and CDR2 SVGAGI. CDR3 residues: CASSRTANTEAFF. In nucleotides, the CDR3 is TGTGCCAGCAGCCGGACAGCCAACACTGAAGCTTTCTTT.

This clone was seen at least ten times. The CDR3, as DNA: TGTGCCAGCAGTTCTTCCGGTAACTCCTACGAGCAGTACTTC. Translated: CASSSSGNSYEQYF. The chain has TRBV27 and TRBJ2-7; the D is unclear. Germline CDR1 MNHEY, CDR2 SMNVEV (reference sequence). This CDR3 has 14 residues. The V and J ends lost 4 bases and 0 bases respectively, with 10 bases between them.